This section outlines one TCR beta chain sequence together with its context. Antigen unknown. The sample belongs to a study of human versus mouse CDR3 diversity and MHC coevolution. For the study at large: Each sample yielded about 0.6 x 10^7 to 1.8 x 10^7 valid reads.

Points from the study as a whole: Human CDR3s averaged more deletions and insertions than mouse CDR3s. By iCHAO1, human TCR beta clonotypes numbered about 1.5 million, the most.

Clones were read by immunoSEQ multiplex PCR, and TCRdb kept only the in-frame ones, dropping some. The data hold about 81,000 clones, with about 94% observed a single time. Germline V lookup: CDR1 ENHRY, CDR2 SYGVKD. The CDR3 runs 15 residues. The V segment lost 7 bases and the J segment 6 bases; nucleotides outside the gene matches: 12. Sequenced material: naive CD4+ T cells from blood. The sample's subset: CD45RO-negative CD62L-positive naive CD4 T cells. The chain is built from TRBV10-3 and TRBJ2-1; 7 positions agree with TRBD2. The sequence came from a person aged 30 to 69 in good health. The CDR3: CAITPERDRGNEQFF. The CDR3 coding sequence is TGTGCCATCACCCCAGAGCGGGACCGGGGCAATGAGCAGTTCTTC.